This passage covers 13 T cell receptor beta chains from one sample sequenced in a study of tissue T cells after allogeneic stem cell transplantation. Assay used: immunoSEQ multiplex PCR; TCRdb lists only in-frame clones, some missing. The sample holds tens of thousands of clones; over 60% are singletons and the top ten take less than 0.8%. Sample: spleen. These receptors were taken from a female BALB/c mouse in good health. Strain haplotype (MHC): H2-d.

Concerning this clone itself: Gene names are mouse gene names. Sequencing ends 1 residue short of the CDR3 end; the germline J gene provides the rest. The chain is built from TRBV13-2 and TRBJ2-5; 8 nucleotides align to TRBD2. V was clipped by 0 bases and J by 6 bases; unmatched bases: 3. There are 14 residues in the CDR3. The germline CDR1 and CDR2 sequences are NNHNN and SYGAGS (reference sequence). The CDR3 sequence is CASGDAWGADTQYF. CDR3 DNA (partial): TGTGCCAGCGGTGATGCCTGGGGGGCGGACACCCAGTAC.

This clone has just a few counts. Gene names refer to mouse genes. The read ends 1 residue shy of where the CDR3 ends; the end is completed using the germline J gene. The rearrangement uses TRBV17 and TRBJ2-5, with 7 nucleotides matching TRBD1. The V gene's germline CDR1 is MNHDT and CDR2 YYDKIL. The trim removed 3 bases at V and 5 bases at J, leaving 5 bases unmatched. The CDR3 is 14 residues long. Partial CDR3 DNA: TGTGCTAGCAGTAGTACAGGGGCCCCAGACACCCAGTAC. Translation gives CASSSTGAPDTQY. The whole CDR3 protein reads CASSSTGAPDTQYF. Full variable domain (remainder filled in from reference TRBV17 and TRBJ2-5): DTTVKQNPRYKLARVGKPVNLICSQTMNHDTMYWYQKKPNQAPKLLLFYYDKILNREADTFEKFQSSRPNNSFCSLYIGSAGLEYSAMYLCASSSTGAPDTQYFGPGTRLLVL.

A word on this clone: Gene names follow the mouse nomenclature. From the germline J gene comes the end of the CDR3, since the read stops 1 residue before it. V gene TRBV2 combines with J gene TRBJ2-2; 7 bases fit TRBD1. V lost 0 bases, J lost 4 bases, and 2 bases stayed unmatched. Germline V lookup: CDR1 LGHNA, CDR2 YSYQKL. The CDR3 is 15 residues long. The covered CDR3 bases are TGTGCCAGCAGCCAAGACAGGGGGAGCACCGGGCAGCTCTAC. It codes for CASSQDRGSTGQLY. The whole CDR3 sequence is CASSQDRGSTGQLYF.

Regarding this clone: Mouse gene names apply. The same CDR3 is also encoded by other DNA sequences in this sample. CDR3 DNA (partial): TGTGCCAGCGGTGATGCTCTGGGGGGGGGTGCTGAGCAGTTC. Translating it yields CASGDALGGGAEQF. The complete CDR3 protein is CASGDALGGGAEQFF. The rearrangement uses TRBV13-2 and TRBJ2-1; 9 bases are shared with TRBD2. The sequence runs out 1 residue before the end of the CDR3; the remainder is reconstructed from the germline J gene. The ends lost 0 bases at V and 6 bases at J; junction bases unmatched: 4. The CDR3 is made up of 15 amino acids. CDR1 is NNHNN and CDR2 is SYGAGS in the germline V gene (reference sequence).

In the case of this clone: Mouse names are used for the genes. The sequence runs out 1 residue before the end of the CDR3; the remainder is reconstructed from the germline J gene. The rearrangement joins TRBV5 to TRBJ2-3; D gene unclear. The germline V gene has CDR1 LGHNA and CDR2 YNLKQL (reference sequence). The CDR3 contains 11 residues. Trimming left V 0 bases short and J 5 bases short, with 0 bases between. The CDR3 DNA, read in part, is TGTGCCAGCAGCCAAGAAGAAACGCTGTAT. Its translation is CASSQEETLY. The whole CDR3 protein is CASSQEETLYF.

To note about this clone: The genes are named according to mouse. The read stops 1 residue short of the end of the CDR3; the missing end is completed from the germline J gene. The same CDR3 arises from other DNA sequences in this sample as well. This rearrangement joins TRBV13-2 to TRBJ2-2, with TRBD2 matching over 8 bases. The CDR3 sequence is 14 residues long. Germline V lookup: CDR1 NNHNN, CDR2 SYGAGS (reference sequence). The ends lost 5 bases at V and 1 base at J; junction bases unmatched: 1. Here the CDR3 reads CASGGLVNTGQLYF. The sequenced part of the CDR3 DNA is TGTGCCAGCGGGGGACTGGTAAACACCGGGCAGCTCTAC.

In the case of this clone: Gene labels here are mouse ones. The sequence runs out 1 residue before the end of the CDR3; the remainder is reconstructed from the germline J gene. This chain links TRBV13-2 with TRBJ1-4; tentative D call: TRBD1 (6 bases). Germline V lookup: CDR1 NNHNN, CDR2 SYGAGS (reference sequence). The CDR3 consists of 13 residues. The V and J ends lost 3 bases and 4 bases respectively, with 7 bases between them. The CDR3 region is CASGGDNNERLFF. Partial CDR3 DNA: TGTGCCAGCGGTGGGGACAACAACGAAAGATTATTT.

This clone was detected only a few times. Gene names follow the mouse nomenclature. The CDR3 loop is CASRDMYEQYF. CDR3 DNA, as far as it was read: TGTGCTAGCAGAGACATGTATGAACAGTAC. This chain links TRBV29 with TRBJ2-7; D is undetermined. From the germline J gene comes the end of the CDR3, since the read stops 1 residue before it. Germline loops: CDR1 MSHET, CDR2 SYDVDS. V shed 6 bases and J shed 4 bases, with 7 bases lying between them. The CDR3 has 11 residues.

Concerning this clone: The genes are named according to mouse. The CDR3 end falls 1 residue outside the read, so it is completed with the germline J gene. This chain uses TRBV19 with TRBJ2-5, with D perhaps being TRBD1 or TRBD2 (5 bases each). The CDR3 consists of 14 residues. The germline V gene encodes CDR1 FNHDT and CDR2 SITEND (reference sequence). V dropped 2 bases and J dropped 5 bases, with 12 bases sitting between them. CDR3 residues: CASSIVGRRDTQYF. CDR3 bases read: TGTGCCAGCAGTATTGTGGGGCGCAGAGACACCCAGTAC.

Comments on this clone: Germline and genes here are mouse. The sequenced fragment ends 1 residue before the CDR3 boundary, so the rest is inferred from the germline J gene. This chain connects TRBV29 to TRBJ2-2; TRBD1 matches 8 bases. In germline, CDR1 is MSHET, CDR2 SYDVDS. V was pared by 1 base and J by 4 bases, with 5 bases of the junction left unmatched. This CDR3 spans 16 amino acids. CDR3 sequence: CASSLLTGDGTGQLYF. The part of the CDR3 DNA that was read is TGTGCTAGCAGTTTATTGACAGGGGACGGCACCGGGCAGCTCTAC.

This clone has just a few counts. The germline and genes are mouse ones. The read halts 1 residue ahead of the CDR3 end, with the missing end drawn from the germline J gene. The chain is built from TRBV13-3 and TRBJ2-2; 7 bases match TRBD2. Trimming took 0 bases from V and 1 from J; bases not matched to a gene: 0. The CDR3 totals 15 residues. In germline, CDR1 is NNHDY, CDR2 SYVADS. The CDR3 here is CASSDAGGNTGQLYF. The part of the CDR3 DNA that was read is TGTGCCAGCAGTGATGCTGGGGGAAACACCGGGCAGCTCTAC.

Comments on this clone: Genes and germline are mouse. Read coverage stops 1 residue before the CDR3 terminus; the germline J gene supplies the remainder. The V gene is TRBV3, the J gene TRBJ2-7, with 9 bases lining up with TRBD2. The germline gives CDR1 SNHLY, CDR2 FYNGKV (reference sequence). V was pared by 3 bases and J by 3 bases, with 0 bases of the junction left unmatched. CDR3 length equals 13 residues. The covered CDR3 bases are TGTGCCAGCAGCTTGGACTGGGGCTATGAACAGTAC. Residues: CASSLDWGYEQY. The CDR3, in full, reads CASSLDWGYEQYF.

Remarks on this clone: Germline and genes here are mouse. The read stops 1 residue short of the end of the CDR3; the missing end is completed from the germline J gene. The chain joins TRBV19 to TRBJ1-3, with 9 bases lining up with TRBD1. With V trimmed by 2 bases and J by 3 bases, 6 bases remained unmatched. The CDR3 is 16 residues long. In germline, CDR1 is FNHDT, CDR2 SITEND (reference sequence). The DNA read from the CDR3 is TGTGCCAGCAGTATGAGGGGACAGGGAGTTGGAAATACGCTCTAT. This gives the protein CASSMRGQGVGNTLY. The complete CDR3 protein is CASSMRGQGVGNTLYF.